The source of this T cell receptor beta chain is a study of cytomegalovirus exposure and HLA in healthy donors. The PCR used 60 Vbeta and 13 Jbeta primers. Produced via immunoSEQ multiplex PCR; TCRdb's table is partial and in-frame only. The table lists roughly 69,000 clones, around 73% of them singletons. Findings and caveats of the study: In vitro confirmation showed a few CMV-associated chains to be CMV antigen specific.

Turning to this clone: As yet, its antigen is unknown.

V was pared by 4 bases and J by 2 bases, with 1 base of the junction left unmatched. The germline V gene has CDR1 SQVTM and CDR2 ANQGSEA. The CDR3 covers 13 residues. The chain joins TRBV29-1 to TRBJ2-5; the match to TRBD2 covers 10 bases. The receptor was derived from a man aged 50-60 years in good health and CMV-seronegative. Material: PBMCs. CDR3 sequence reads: CSVGAGGQETQYF. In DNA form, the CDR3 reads TGCAGCGTTGGAGCGGGGGGGCAAGAGACCCAGTACTTC.